Listed below are T cell receptor beta chains from one sample, sequenced in a study of blood T cell repertoires in COVID-19. The protocol was immunoSEQ multiplex PCR, while the TCRdb copy is restricted to in-frame clones and leaves out a portion. Here the sample spans 160,000 or so clones, 75% to 80% being singletons. The material sequenced was peripheral blood. These receptors came from a woman aged 80 or older with acute or convalescent COVID-19. Each CDR3 is given with its conserved first and last residue. A D gene is named only where the DNA matches it firmly. A row's size may be missing; if present it is once, few, many or a size class.

clone size	J gene	V gene	D gene	CDR3 length	CDR3 DNA	CDR3 protein
-	TRBJ2-3	TRBV28	TRBD2	15	TGTGCCAGCAGTCCTAGCGGGAGGGCCACAGATACGCAGTATTTT	CASSPSGRATDTQYF
-	TRBJ2-2	TRBV2	TRBD2	14	TGTGCCAGCAAACTAGCGGCCAACACCGGGGAGCTGTTTTTT	CASKLAANTGELFF
-	TRBJ2-1	TRBV11-1	-	16	TGTGCCAGCGGGGTCAGGGGCCCAACCTTTTACAATGAGCAGTTCTTC	CASGVRGPTFYNEQFF
once	TRBJ1-1	TRBV28	-	11	TGTGCCAGCAGTTCCCCACGAGTGGCTTTCTTT	CASSSPRVAFF
-	TRBJ2-3	TRBV6-4	TRBD2	13	TGTGCCAGCGCAGCGGGAATGGACTATACGCAGTATTTT	CASAAGMDYTQYF
few	TRBJ2-7	TRBV11-3	-	12	TGTGCCAGCAGCCAGTGGGGGCGGGAGCAGTACTTC	CASSQWGREQYF
-	TRBJ2-7	TRBV7-9	TRBD1	14	TGTGCCAGCAGTCCTACAGGGGTCTCCTACGAGCAGTACTTC	CASSPTGVSYEQYF
-	TRBJ1-1	TRBV3-1/TRBV3-2	TRBD1	14	TGTGCCACCGGAAAACAGGGGGCGCAAACTGAAGCTTTCTTT	CATGKQGAQTEAFF
-	TRBJ2-6	TRBV4-1	-	17	TGCGCCAGCAGCCAGGCCAGGGGAAGGACTGGGGCCAACGTCCTGACTTTC	CASSQARGRTGANVLTF
-	TRBJ1-5	TRBV18	TRBD1	17	TGTGCCAGCTCAAGGGACAGGGGGTTGAGTAGCAATCAGCCCCAGCATTTT	CASSRDRGLSSNQPQHF
-	TRBJ1-1	TRBV28	-	14	TGTGCCAGCGGTTCCACAGGCAAGAACACTGAAGCTTTCTTT	CASGSTGKNTEAFF
-	TRBJ2-2	TRBV24-1	TRBD1	19	TGTGCCACCAGTGATTGGGGACAGGGGTTTTGGCAGAACACCGGGGAGCTGTTTTTT	CATSDWGQGFWQNTGELFF
-	TRBJ2-1	TRBV10-3	-	13	TGTGCCATCAGGTCGGGGGAAGACAATGAGCAGTTCTTC	CAIRSGEDNEQFF
-	TRBJ1-2	TRBV25-1	TRBD1	12	TGTGCCAGCAGTGAACAGGGACAGCACTACACCTTC	CASSEQGQHYTF
-	TRBJ1-2	TRBV28	-	13	TGTGCCAGCAGTTTCGCCCGGGGCAGGGGCGGTACCTTC	CASSFARGRGGTF
-	TRBJ2-3	TRBV4-1	TRBD1	17	TGCGCCAGCAGCCTCCGCCTAACAGGGGGCGAATCAGATACGCAGTATTTT	CASSLRLTGGESDTQYF
-	TRBJ2-1	TRBV18	TRBD1	16	TGTGCCAGCTCACCTACGGGACAGGGGGCCGGCAATGAGCAGTTCTTC	CASSPTGQGAGNEQFF
-	TRBJ2-3	TRBV5-1	-	16	TGCGCCAGCAGCTTGGTGCGCGTCGCTAGCACAGATACGCAGTATTTT	CASSLVRVASTDTQYF
few	TRBJ2-5	TRBV2	-	15	TGTGCCAGCAGTGTAGGCAGGGGACCCCAAGAGACCCAGTACTTC	CASSVGRGPQETQYF
-	TRBJ2-7	TRBV6-5	TRBD1	13	TGTGCCAGCAGACGGACAGGGGCCTACGAGCAGTACTTC	CASRRTGAYEQYF
-	TRBJ1-5	TRBV19	-	12	TGTGCCAGTGGTGACAGGAATCAGCCCCAGCATTTT	CASGDRNQPQHF
-	TRBJ1-2	TRBV2	-	14	TGTGCCAGCACCGCGGAGTCGGGGATTTTTGGCTACACCTTC	CASTAESGIFGYTF
-	TRBJ1-1	TRBV7-9	TRBD1	14	TGTGCCAGCAGCGGACAGGGTGGACGGACTGAAGCTTTCTTT	CASSGQGGRTEAFF
few	TRBJ2-7	TRBV5-4	TRBD2	16	TGTGCCAGCAGCCCTGGGGGAGGGAGGGCCTCCTACGAGCAGTACTTC	CASSPGGGRASYEQYF
-	TRBJ2-5	TRBV2	TRBD2	17	TGTGCCAGCAGTGGGGGGACTAGCGGGATGCGCTTGGAGACCCAGTACTTC	CASSGGTSGMRLETQYF
once	TRBJ2-3	TRBV30	TRBD2	16	TGTGCCTGGAGTGCGGGACTAGCTGGAAACACAGATACGCAGTATTTT	CAWSAGLAGNTDTQYF
-	TRBJ2-7	TRBV27	-	15	TGTGCCAGCAGCCACCGGGACACCCCCTCCTACGAGCAGTACTTC	CASSHRDTPSYEQYF
-	TRBJ1-1	TRBV3-1/TRBV3-2	-	12	TGTGCCAGCAGCCTGGTTGGCAGGAAAGCTTTCTTT	CASSLVGRKAFF
-	TRBJ2-5	TRBV5-1	-	15	TGCGCCAGCAGCTCCGGGGGGCAACCCCAAGAGACCCAGTACTTC	CASSSGGQPQETQYF
once	TRBJ2-6	TRBV6-6	-	15	TGTGCCAGCACCGGACAGCTCTCTGGGGCCAACGTCCTGACTTTC	CASTGQLSGANVLTF
few	TRBJ1-4	TRBV7-9	-	14	TGTGCCAGCAGCTGGGAGGGGACGAAGGAAAAACTGTTTTTT	CASSWEGTKEKLFF
-	TRBJ2-1	TRBV7-6	TRBD2	15	TGTGCCAGCAGTCCTACTAGCGGGAGTAGGTATGAGCAGTTCTTC	CASSPTSGSRYEQFF
-	TRBJ1-3	TRBV7-9	-	12	TGTGCCAGCAGCCTCCCTGGAAACACCATATATTTT	CASSLPGNTIYF
-	TRBJ1-1	TRBV30	-	14	TGTGCCTGGGCCCGGGACAAGTATTCCGTTAGGGCTTTCTTT	CAWARDKYSVRAFF
once	TRBJ2-7	TRBV27	TRBD2	14	TGTGCCAGCAGTCATGGGACTAGCGGCTACGAGCAGTACTTC	CASSHGTSGYEQYF
-	TRBJ1-2	TRBV12-3/TRBV12-4	-	12	TGTGCCAGCGGGGCCGGACCCTATGGCTACACCTTC	CASGAGPYGYTF
-	TRBJ2-6	TRBV28	-	19	TGTGCCAGCAGTTCCTCCTCAGGGAACTCAGACTCTGGGGCCAACGTCCTGACTTTC	CASSSSSGNSDSGANVLTF
few	TRBJ1-6	TRBV20-1	-	14	TGCAGTGCTAGTCCGACAGGTTTTAATTCACCCCTCCACTTT	CSASPTGFNSPLHF
-	TRBJ1-5	TRBV6-7	-	15	TGTGCCAGCAGTTACTATCGACTTAGCAATCAGCCCCAGCATTTT	CASSYYRLSNQPQHF
-	TRBJ2-2	TRBV18	TRBD2	17	TGTGCCAGCTCGACTAGCGGGGGGGCACCCCGCACCGGGGAGCTGTTTTTT	CASSTSGGAPRTGELFF
-	TRBJ2-1	TRBV7-9	TRBD2	16	TGTGCCAGCAGCTTCACCGGGACTAGCGGGAGAAATGAGCAGTTCTTC	CASSFTGTSGRNEQFF
-	TRBJ2-7	TRBV23-1	TRBD2	17	TGCGCCAGCAGTCACCAAAGACAGCGGGACGACTCCTACGAGCAGTACTTC	CASSHQRQRDDSYEQYF
-	TRBJ1-4	TRBV5-1	TRBD1	16	TGCGCCAGCAGCTTGGCACAGGGGGCGGATATAGAAAAACTGTTTTTT	CASSLAQGADIEKLFF
-	TRBJ1-5	TRBV5-1	-	14	TGCGCCAGCAGCTTGGGTCTTACAGGTCAGCCCCAGCATTTT	CASSLGLTGQPQHF
-	TRBJ2-5	TRBV2	-	12	TGTGCCAGCGGTTCCACTCAAGAGACCCAGTACTTC	CASGSTQETQYF
-	TRBJ2-5	TRBV7-8	-	13	TGTGCCAGCAGCTTAGGCAGGCAAGAGACCCAGTACTTC	CASSLGRQETQYF
once	TRBJ1-1	TRBV6-2/TRBV6-3	-	13	TGTGCCAGCAGTTACCGCGCAACGACTGAAGCTTTCTTT	CASSYRATTEAFF
once	TRBJ2-3	TRBV6-1	TRBD2	16	TGTGCCAGCAGTGAAGAAAGCGGGGGGGCCACAGATACGCAGTATTTT	CASSEESGGATDTQYF
once	TRBJ1-5	TRBV1	-	13	TGCACCACCCCCCCAGGCCTACATCAGCCCCAGCATTTT	CTTPPGLHQPQHF